The present T cell receptor beta chain was sequenced within a study of T-cell memory formation after mild COVID-19. This clonotype was seen a few times. This CDR3 comprises 18 residues. Researchers used 5'RACE with constant-segment primers to make TCR alpha and TCR beta cDNA libraries that carry sample barcodes and UMIs. TCRdb independently ran MiXCR on the 5' RACE reads; one entry per CDR3 protein. In the table there are roughly 62,000 distinct CDR3 sequences, about a tenth of which are singletons. This chain links TRBV21-1 with TRBJ2-1; TRBD2 is the table's D call, not checked against the DNA. TRBV21-1 is assigned pseudogene status. Sample: PBMCs or a T cell subset sorted from them (not recorded which). The origin of this receptor is a man between 18 and 35 years old who had mild COVID-19 (a few samples of this study predate the infection). Cell type and time point are not known. Here the CDR3 DNA reads TGTGCCAGCATTTTTTGCTCCCCGTGGGGAGGGGAGAACAATGAGCAGTTCTTC. This translates into CASIFCSPWGGENNEQFF.